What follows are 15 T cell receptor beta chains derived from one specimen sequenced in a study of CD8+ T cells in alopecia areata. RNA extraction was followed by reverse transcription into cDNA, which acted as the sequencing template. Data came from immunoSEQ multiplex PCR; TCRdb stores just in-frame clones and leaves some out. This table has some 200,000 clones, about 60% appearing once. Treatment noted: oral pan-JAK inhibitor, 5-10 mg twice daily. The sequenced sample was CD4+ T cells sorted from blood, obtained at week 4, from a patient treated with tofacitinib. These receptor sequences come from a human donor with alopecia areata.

DNA for the CDR3: TGTGCCAGCAGCTTAGCGCGGCCGGCTAGCGGAACATTCTACAATGAGCAGTTCTTC. Protein: CASSLARPASGTFYNEQFF. The J gene is TRBJ2-1, the V gene TRBV7-2; TRBD2 matches 7 bases. The V gene end was trimmed by 0 bases and the J gene end by 3 bases; junction bases not matched to a gene: 14. CDR1 and CDR2 (germline): SGHTA, FQGNSA. CDR3 length equals 19 residues. The full variable domain, its missing parts supplied by reference TRBV7-2 and TRBJ2-1, is GAGVSQSPSNKVTEKGKDVELRCDPISGHTALYWYRQSLGQGLEFLIYFQGNSAPDKSGLPSDRFSAERTGGSVSTLTIQRTQQEDSAVYLCASSLARPASGTFYNEQFFGPGTRLTVL.

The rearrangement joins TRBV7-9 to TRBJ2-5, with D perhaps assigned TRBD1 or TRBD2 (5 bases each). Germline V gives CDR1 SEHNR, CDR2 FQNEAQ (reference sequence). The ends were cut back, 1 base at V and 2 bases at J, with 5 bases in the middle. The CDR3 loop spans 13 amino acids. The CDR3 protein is CASSLGGQETQYF. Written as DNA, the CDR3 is TGTGCCAGCAGCTTAGGGGGGCAAGAGACCCAGTACTTC.

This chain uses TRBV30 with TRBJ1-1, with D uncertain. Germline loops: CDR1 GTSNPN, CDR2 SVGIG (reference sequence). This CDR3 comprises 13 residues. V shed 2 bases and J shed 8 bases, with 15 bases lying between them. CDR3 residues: CAWSTSRIGEAFF. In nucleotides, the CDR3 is TGTGCCTGGAGTACCAGCCGGATAGGAGAAGCTTTCTTT.

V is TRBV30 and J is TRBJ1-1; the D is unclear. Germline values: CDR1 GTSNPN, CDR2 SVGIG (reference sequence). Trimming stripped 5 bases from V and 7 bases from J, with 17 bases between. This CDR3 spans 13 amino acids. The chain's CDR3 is CAWRTYYVSEAFF. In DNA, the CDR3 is TGTGCCTGGCGCACTTACTACGTCAGTGAAGCTTTCTTT.

Written as DNA, the CDR3 is TGTGCCAGCAGCTTAAGGGGAGGACTAGCTCTCTACGAGCAGTACTTC. Translation gives CASSLRGGLALYEQYF. The genes are TRBV7-2 and TRBJ2-7; 8 bases align to TRBD2. The CDR3 runs to 16 residues. Germline CDR1 is SGHTA and CDR2 is FQGNSA. V lost 2 bases to trimming and J lost 3 bases; unmatched junction nucleotides: 9.

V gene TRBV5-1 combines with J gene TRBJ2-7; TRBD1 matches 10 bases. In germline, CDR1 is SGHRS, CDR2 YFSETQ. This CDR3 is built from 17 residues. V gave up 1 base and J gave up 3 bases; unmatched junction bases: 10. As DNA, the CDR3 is TGCGCCAGCAGCTTGCCTCCGCCGGGACAGGGGAACTACGAGCAGTACTTC. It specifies CASSLPPPGQGNYEQYF.

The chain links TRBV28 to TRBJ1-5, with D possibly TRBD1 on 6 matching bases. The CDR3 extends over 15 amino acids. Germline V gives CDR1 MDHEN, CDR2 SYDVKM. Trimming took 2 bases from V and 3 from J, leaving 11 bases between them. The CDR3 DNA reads TGTGCCAGCAGTTTACCCGGACAGATCAATCAGCCCCAGCATTTT. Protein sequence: CASSLPGQINQPQHF. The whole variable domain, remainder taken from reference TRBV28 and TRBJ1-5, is DVKVTQSSRYLVKRTGEKVFLECVQDMDHENMFWYRQDPGLGLRLIYFSYDVKMKEKGDIPEGYSVSREKKERFSLILESASTNQTSMYLCASSLPGQINQPQHFGDGTRLSIL.

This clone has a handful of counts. The CDR3 protein is CAISEVAGGSYNEQFF. The DNA for the CDR3 is TGTGCCATCAGTGAGGTGGCGGGGGGGTCCTACAATGAGCAGTTCTTC. The genes are TRBV10-3 and TRBJ2-1, with TRBD2 matching 9 bases. Germline V gene data show CDR1 as ENHRY and CDR2 as SYGVKD. The CDR3 consists of 16 residues. After removal of 2 bases from V and 1 base from J, the junction contained 3 bases not matched to a gene.

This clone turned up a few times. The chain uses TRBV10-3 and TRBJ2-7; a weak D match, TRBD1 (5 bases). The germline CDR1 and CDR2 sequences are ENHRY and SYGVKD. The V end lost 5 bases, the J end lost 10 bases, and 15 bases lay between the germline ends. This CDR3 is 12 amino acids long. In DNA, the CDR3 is TGTGCCATCAGTCGGACATCCGACTCCCAGTACTTC. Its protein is CAISRTSDSQYF.

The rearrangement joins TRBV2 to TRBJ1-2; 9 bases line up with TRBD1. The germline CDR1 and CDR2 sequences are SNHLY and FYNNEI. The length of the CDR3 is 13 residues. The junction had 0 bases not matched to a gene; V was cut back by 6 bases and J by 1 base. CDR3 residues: CASRDRGNYGYTF. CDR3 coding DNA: TGTGCCAGCAGGGACAGGGGTAACTATGGCTACACCTTC. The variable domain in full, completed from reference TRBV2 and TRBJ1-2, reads EPEVTQTPSHQVTQMGQEVILRCVPISNHLYFYWYRQILGQKVEFLVSFYNNEISEKSEIFDDQFSVERPDGSNFTLKIRSTKLEDSAMYFCASRDRGNYGYTFGSGTRLTVV.

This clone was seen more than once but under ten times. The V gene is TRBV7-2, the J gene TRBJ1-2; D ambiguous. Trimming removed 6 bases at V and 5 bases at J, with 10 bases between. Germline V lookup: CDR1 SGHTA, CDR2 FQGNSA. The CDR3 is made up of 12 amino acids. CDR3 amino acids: CASSNEAYGYTF. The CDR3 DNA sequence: TGTGCCAGCAGTAACGAAGCTTATGGCTACACCTTC.

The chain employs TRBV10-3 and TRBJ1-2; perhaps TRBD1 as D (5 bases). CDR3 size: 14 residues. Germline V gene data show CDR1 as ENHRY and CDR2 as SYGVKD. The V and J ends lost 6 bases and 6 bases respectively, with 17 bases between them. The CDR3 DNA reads TGTGCCATCAGCCCTGAGGGAGGACACGATGGCTACACCTTC. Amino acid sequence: CAISPEGGHDGYTF.

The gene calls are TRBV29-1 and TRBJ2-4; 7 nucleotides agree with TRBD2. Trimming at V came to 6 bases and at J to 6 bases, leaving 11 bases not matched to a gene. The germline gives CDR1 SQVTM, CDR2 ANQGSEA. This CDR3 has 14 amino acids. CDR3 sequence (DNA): TGCAGCGTACAATCGCCGGGACTAATAAACATTCAGTACTTC. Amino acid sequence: CSVQSPGLINIQYF. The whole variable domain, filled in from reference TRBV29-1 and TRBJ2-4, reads SAVISQKPSRDICQRGTSLTIQCQVDSQVTMMFWYRQQPGQSLTLIATANQGSEATYESGFVIDKFPISRPNLTFSTLTVSNMSPEDSSIYLCSVQSPGLINIQYFGAGTRLSVL.

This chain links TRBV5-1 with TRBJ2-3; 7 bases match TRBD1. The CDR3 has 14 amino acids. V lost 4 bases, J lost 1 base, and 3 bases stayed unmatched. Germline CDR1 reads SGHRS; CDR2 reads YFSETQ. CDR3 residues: CASSPGTGTDTQYF. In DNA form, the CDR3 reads TGCGCCAGCAGCCCCGGGACAGGCACAGATACGCAGTATTTT.

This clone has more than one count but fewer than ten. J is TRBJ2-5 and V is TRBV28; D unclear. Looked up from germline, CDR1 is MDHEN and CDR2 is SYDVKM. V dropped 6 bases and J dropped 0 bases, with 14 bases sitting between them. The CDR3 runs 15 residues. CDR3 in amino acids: CASSNRPIHQETQYF. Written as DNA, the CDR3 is TGTGCCAGCAGCAATAGACCTATCCACCAAGAGACCCAGTACTTC.